This T cell receptor beta chain was retrieved from a study of CD8 T cells in Susac syndrome (dated by TCRdb to about 2019). General notes on the study: Of the Susac syndrome patients who were sequenced, roughly 8 were in clinical remission while five or six had clinically active disease. At blood withdrawal, Susac syndrome patients were either therapy-naive, taking corticosteroids (in some cases with IVIg as well), or taking IVIg alone. The study used repertoire sequencing to test whether antigen drove CD8+ T cell activation and differentiation in Susac syndrome. The clonality of the CD8+ T cell repertoire was compared across approximately eleven healthy donors, around 14 Susac syndrome patients and around 16 multiple sclerosis patients. Beyond this particular receptor, the publication reports: The study acknowledged that relatively few individuals were included in the TCR sequencing and HLA analysis. CD8+ repertoires in Susac syndrome showed clonal expansion, which was highest in CD8+ TEMRA cells and was greater in clinically active patients than in remitting patients. Under 20 and five Susac-specific public clones were found in the total CD8+ and CD8+ TEMRA repertoires, respectively.

Peripheral blood CD8+ and CD4+ T cells from healthy donors, Susac syndrome patients and multiple sclerosis patients were profiled using high-throughput TCR beta sequencing. Susac syndrome patients met recently defined diagnostic criteria for definite or probable disease. Bulk CD8+ and CD4+ T cells were purified by magnetic negative isolation, while CD8+ TEMRA cells were enriched using FACS. Blood was drawn into EDTA tubes, processed within 24 hours, and PBMCs were isolated by density gradient centrifugation. PBMCs destined for TCR sequencing were cryopreserved in liquid nitrogen and later thawed in a 37 °C water bath. Purity of sorted or isolated CD4+, CD8+ and CD8+ TEMRA cells was at least 90%. To note about this clonotype: Its specific antigen is unknown. There are no base qualities to consult, and no much larger clone falls within one base.

RNA was extracted with the RNeasy kit and about 0.5 to 1 ug was reverse transcribed using random hexamers. TCR beta CDR3 regions were amplified with the immunoSEQ multiplex PCR assay covering 54 Vbeta and 13 Jbeta segments. Bias from PCR amplification was corrected by using a synthetic template baseline for primer optimization and for computational correction. The original methods were these. Only productive sequences were kept, with reads annotated to V, D and J genes according to IMGT and analyzed in immunoSEQ Analyzer. Clonality was computed as one minus Shannon entropy normalized by log2 of the number of productive unique sequences. For each patient and control, public and private clones were evaluated within the 100 most prevalent clones. Clones were defined as Susac-specific if absent from the healthy and MS cohorts, from 1052 published viral clones and from other ImmuneACCESS disease sequences. The public reads were reanalyzed by TCRdb: fastp trimming at Q25, MiXCR alignment, in-frame beta chains only. Rows with a matching CDR3 protein are joined into one entry that keeps the most common DNA and genes. None of the V and J calls come from the authors' own analysis; TCRdb made them. Across this sample there are roughly 86,000 distinct CDR3 sequences, with 96% seen only once. Approximately 0.62% of the sample lies in the top ten.

From its cysteine to its phenylalanine, the CDR3 spans 15 amino acids. Of the read, only the CDR3 DNA is kept; its 45 bases are in frame from base 1. The junction shows trimming of 6 bases on V and 6 bases on J, plus 18 bases between the germline ends. The specimen sequenced was CD8+ T cells from PBMCs. The chain is made from TRBV12-3 or TRBV12-4 and TRBJ1-5; no D gene call is confident. This TCR came from a human donor with Susac syndrome. The encoded CDR3 is CASSPGGLVAQPQHF. The DNA sequence is as follows: TGTGCCAGCAGCCCCGGAGGGTTGGTCGCTCAGCCCCAGCATTTT.